This T cell receptor beta chain came from a study of identical twins. One entry per CDR3 protein results from TCRdb running MiXCR on the 5' RACE reads. Here the sample spans 1.5 million to 2 million distinct CDR3 sequences, roughly 35% being singletons. The length of the CDR3 is 18 residues. Looked up from germline, CDR1 is MNHEY and CDR2 is SVGAGI. The ends were cut back, 2 bases at V and 2 bases at J, with 20 bases in the middle. The sample taken for sequencing was cord blood. The chain carries TRBV6-5 and TRBJ2-3, with no clear D. This clonotype was obtained from a newborn girl in good health. CDR3 in DNA: TGTGCCAGCAGTTACACCGCCCCGGCGGCCACTATCACAGATACGCAGTATTTT. Protein sequence: CASSYTAPAATITDTQYF.